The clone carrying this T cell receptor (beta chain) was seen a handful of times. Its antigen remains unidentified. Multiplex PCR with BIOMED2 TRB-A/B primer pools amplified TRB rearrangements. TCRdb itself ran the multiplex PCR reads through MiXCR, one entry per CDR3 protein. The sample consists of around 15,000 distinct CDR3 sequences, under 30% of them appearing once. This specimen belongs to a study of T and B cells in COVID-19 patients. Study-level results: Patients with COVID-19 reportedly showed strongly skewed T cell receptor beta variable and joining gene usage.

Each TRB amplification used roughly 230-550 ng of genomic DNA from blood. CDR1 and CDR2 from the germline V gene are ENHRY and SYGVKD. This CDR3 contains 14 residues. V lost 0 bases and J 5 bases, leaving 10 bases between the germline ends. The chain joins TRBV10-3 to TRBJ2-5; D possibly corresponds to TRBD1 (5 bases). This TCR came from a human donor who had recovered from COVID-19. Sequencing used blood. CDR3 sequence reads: CAISESGELETQYF. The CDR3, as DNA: TGTGCCATCAGTGAGTCAGGGGAATTGGAGACCCAGTACTTC.